This record covers a single T cell receptor beta chain. Its specificity is unknown. Relative to the germline gene, one junction end is altered; a read error may explain this. This specimen comes from a study of post-analysis software for immune sequencing data. Researchers reported that TCR beta cDNA libraries carried unique molecular identifiers. One entry per CDR3 protein, called by TCRdb with MiXCR from the PCR reads. The sample includes roughly 800,000 distinct CDR3 sequences, roughly 27% seen only once; the top ten take under 0.7%. General study points: By F measure, samples from a shared preparation batch strongly co-clustered. Relative to controls, patients had five TRBV segments at higher frequency, with TRBV5-6, TRBV5-1 and TRBV20-1 among these. Comparison with controls showed significantly lower normalized Chao1 diversity in multiple sclerosis patients.

This CDR3 spans 15 amino acids. The germline V gene has CDR1 MGHRA and CDR2 YSYEKL. This chain connects TRBV4-1 to TRBJ1-5; D not resolved. This receptor was taken from a girl under 18 with multiple sclerosis. The sequencing sample was made of blood. The CDR3 coding sequence is TGCACCAGCAGCCAAGTTTTTACAGCAGATCAGCCCCAGCATTTT. This gives the protein CTSSQVFTADQPQHF.